This is a list of T cell receptor beta chains from one sample in a study of OX40 agonist ivuxolimab in advanced cancers. The repertoire was sequenced with immunoSEQ multiplex PCR; TCRdb's copy has only in-frame clones and lacks some. The sample holds around 65,000 clones, around 92% seen once. This sample comprised CD4+ or CD8+ T cells sorted from blood, obtained in a trial of the OX40 agonist ivuxolimab. These receptors were collected from an adult with an advanced solid tumor such as melanoma, head and neck, liver or kidney cancer. CDR3s include the opening cysteine and the closing phenylalanine or tryptophan. The order of the fields is clone size, V gene, J gene, D gene, CDR3 protein, CDR3 DNA. The D gene is left open where the match is weak. Rows may omit the clone size; those that give it use once, few, many or a size class.

-	TRBV5-1	TRBJ2-7	-	CASTGSYEQYF	TGCGCCAGCACGGGGAGCTACGAGCAGTACTTC
-	TRBV19	TRBJ2-3	-	CASSVTTGTDTQYF	TGTGCCAGTAGTGTAACCACCGGAACAGATACGCAGTATTTT
-	TRBV7-9	TRBJ2-1	TRBD2	CASSFSPLAGDSYNEQFF	TGTGCCAGCAGCTTTAGCCCACTAGCGGGAGATTCCTACAATGAGCAGTTCTTC
-	TRBV5-8	TRBJ1-2	-	CASSPWGSHLNYGYTF	TGTGCCAGCAGCCCATGGGGGTCACACCTTAACTATGGCTACACCTTC
once	TRBV27	TRBJ1-1	TRBD1	CASSTGGLRTEAFF	TGTGCCAGCAGTACAGGGGGCTTGAGGACTGAAGCTTTCTTT
-	TRBV2	TRBJ2-1	TRBD2	CASSEWLAGEGEQFF	TGTGCCAGCAGTGAGTGGCTAGCGGGAGAAGGTGAGCAGTTCTTC
-	TRBV7-6	TRBJ1-5	-	CASSLCQIRGVNQPQHF	TGTGCCAGCAGCTTATGTCAGATAAGAGGGGTCAATCAGCCCCAGCATTTT
-	TRBV5-1	TRBJ2-5	TRBD2	CASSLLTSGRRMGQETQYF	TGCGCCAGCAGCTTGTTAACTAGCGGGAGACGAATGGGCCAAGAGACCCAGTACTTC
-	TRBV5-4	TRBJ2-3	-	CASSLEVDTQYF	TGTGCCAGCAGCTTGGAAGTAGATACGCAGTATTTT
-	TRBV9	TRBJ2-3	-	CASSVGGAGTDTQYF	TGTGCCAGCAGCGTAGGGGGGGCGGGGACAGATACGCAGTATTTT
-	TRBV19	TRBJ2-3	TRBD2	CASQTSGGFTDTQYF	TGTGCCAGCCAGACTAGCGGGGGTTTCACAGATACGCAGTATTTT
-	TRBV7-3	TRBJ2-1	TRBD1	CASSSGQGDEQFF	TGTGCCAGCAGCTCCGGACAGGGCGATGAGCAGTTCTTC
-	TRBV9	TRBJ2-3	-	CASSVEGVRTDTQYF	TGTGCCAGCAGCGTAGAAGGGGTCCGCACAGATACGCAGTATTTT
-	TRBV2	TRBJ2-7	-	CASSWRTYEQYF	TGTGCCAGCAGCTGGAGGACATACGAGCAGTACTTC
-	TRBV7-9	TRBJ2-7	TRBD2	CASSLTSGIVEQYF	TGTGCCAGCAGCTTGACTAGCGGGATAGTCGAGCAGTACTTC
once	TRBV9	TRBJ1-2	-	CASSATGQPSAPYGYTF	TGTGCCAGCAGCGCCACAGGACAGCCCTCCGCGCCCTATGGCTACACCTTC
-	TRBV15	TRBJ1-4	-	CATSTGANEKLFF	TGTGCCACCAGCACGGGTGCTAATGAAAAACTGTTTTTT
-	TRBV15	TRBJ1-4	TRBD1	CATSRLPGGSTNEKLFF	TGTGCCACCAGCAGACTACCAGGGGGTTCAACTAATGAAAAACTGTTTTTT
-	TRBV19	TRBJ2-2	-	CASSIETAGELFF	TGTGCCAGTAGTATCGAGACGGCCGGGGAGCTGTTTTTT
once	TRBV6-5	TRBJ1-4	-	CASMAGGGEKLFF	TGTGCCAGCATGGCGGGAGGGGGTGAAAAACTGTTTTTT
few	TRBV9	TRBJ1-5	-	CASSSGQLNQPQHF	TGTGCCAGCAGCTCCGGACAGCTTAATCAGCCCCAGCATTTT
-	TRBV14	TRBJ1-5	-	CASSQKGFLDQPQHF	TGTGCCAGCAGCCAAAAGGGGTTCCTTGATCAGCCCCAGCATTTT
-	TRBV9	TRBJ1-5	-	CASSVDGRRDQPQHF	TGTGCCAGCAGCGTAGATGGGAGGCGGGATCAGCCCCAGCATTTT
once	TRBV7-9	TRBJ1-2	-	CASSLMERYGYTF	TGTGCCAGCAGCTTAATGGAGCGGTATGGCTACACCTTC
-	TRBV15	TRBJ2-7	TRBD2	CATSRGLAGAYEQYF	TGTGCCACCAGCAGAGGGCTAGCGGGGGCCTACGAGCAGTACTTC
-	TRBV11-2	TRBJ2-1	TRBD2	CASSLDALAGGNNEQFF	TGTGCCAGCAGCTTAGATGCCCTAGCGGGGGGGAACAATGAGCAGTTCTTC
-	TRBV29-1	TRBJ1-1	-	CSVDPMNTEAFF	TGCAGCGTTGACCCCATGAACACTGAAGCTTTCTTT
-	TRBV5-4	TRBJ2-1	-	CASIGGGAGDNEQFF	TGTGCCAGCATCGGTGGTGGGGCCGGGGACAATGAGCAGTTCTTC
-	TRBV27	TRBJ1-2	TRBD1	CASRLSGGDYGYTF	TGTGCCAGCAGATTGTCAGGGGGTGACTATGGCTACACCTTC
-	TRBV4-1	TRBJ2-3	-	CASSQDWTDTQYF	TGCGCCAGCAGCCAAGATTGGACAGATACGCAGTATTTT
-	TRBV29-1	TRBJ2-7	-	CSVYGQSADEQYF	TGCAGCGTTTATGGACAGTCTGCGGACGAGCAGTACTTC
-	TRBV4-2	TRBJ2-5	TRBD2	CASSQELAEETQYF	TGTGCCAGCAGCCAAGAGCTAGCGGAAGAGACCCAGTACTTC
-	TRBV4-1	TRBJ2-5	-	CASSPGRAETQYF	TGCGCCAGCAGCCCCGGGCGGGCGGAGACCCAGTACTTC
-	TRBV4-1	TRBJ1-6	-	CASSQHPQGSSYNSPLHF	TGCGCCAGCAGCCAACACCCACAAGGTAGCTCCTATAATTCACCCCTCCACTTT
-	TRBV30	TRBJ2-3	TRBD2	CAWSVGAGGPVDTQYF	TGTGCCTGGAGTGTCGGAGCGGGAGGGCCGGTAGATACGCAGTATTTT
-	TRBV6-4	TRBJ2-7	TRBD2	CASSDSGLAGAIVFEDTASYEQYF	TGTGCCAGCAGTGACTCGGGGCTAGCGGGAGCCATTGTCTTTGAGGATACCGCCTCATACGAGCAGTACTTC
once	TRBV18	TRBJ1-6	-	CASSPSRDMSSYNSPLHF	TGTGCCAGCTCACCGTCCCGGGACATGAGCTCCTATAATTCACCCCTCCACTTT
-	TRBV7-9	TRBJ2-7	-	CASSLIPNYEQYF	TGTGCCAGCAGCTTAATCCCGAACTACGAGCAGTACTTC
once	TRBV19	TRBJ1-5	TRBD1	CASSIVSGGDSNQPQHF	TGTGCCAGTAGTATAGTTTCAGGGGGGGATAGCAATCAGCCCCAGCATTTT
-	TRBV10-3	TRBJ1-2	-	CAISEGNRAYGYTF	TGTGCCATCAGTGAGGGGAACAGGGCCTATGGCTACACCTTC
-	TRBV5-1	TRBJ2-7	TRBD1	CASSSRTGKSYEQYF	TGCGCCAGCAGCTCGCGGACAGGGAAGTCCTACGAGCAGTACTTC
-	TRBV30	TRBJ2-7	TRBD2	CAWSPGLAGYEQYF	TGTGCCTGGAGCCCGGGACTAGCGGGTTACGAGCAGTACTTC
-	TRBV27	TRBJ1-2	TRBD1	CASSSRTTPGQGYGYTF	TGTGCCAGCAGTTCACGAACCACTCCGGGACAGGGATATGGCTACACCTTC
-	TRBV4-1	TRBJ2-3	TRBD1	CASSQGTGGRDTQYF	TGCGCCAGCAGCCAAGGGACAGGGGGCAGAGATACGCAGTATTTT
-	TRBV2	TRBJ2-3	TRBD1	CASSVGTGIGDTQYF	TGTGCCAGCAGTGTCGGGACAGGGATCGGAGATACGCAGTATTTT
-	TRBV27	TRBJ2-7	-	CASGLGLGVEQYF	TGTGCCAGCGGCTTGGGCCTCGGGGTCGAGCAGTACTTC
once	TRBV7-2	TRBJ2-3	-	CASSLSVVVLTDTQYF	TGTGCCAGCAGCTTAAGTGTAGTAGTGCTCACAGATACGCAGTATTTT
-	TRBV2	TRBJ1-1	-	CASSGGGNTEAFF	TGTGCCAGCAGTGGGGGAGGGAACACTGAAGCTTTCTTT